This T cell receptor beta chain came from a study of tumor-infiltrating lymphocytes in oesophageal squamous cell carcinoma. Via MiXCR, TCRdb re-called the PCR reads, giving one row per CDR3 protein. The sample includes some 18,000 distinct CDR3 sequences, approximately 39% of them seen just once. The CDR3 has 16 amino acids. Looked up from germline, CDR1 is MNHEY and CDR2 is SMNVEV (reference sequence). The J gene is TRBJ1-1, the V gene TRBV27; the match to TRBD2 covers 9 bases. The end of the DNA aligns better with TRBJ2-5, so the J call may be wrong. The TCR sequence derives from a female donor with esophageal squamous cell carcinoma. Sample: normal esophageal tissue next to the tumor. CDR3 sequence (DNA): TGTGCCAGCAGTTTCACGACTAGCGGAGGGAGGGAGACCCAGTACTTC. As protein: CASSFTTSGGRETQYF.